Sequencing of this T cell receptor (beta chain) was carried out in a study of control samples from healthy donors and cancer patients (TCRdb year 2020). CDR1 and CDR2 (MNHEY, SMNVEV) derive from the germline V gene (reference sequence). From its cysteine to its phenylalanine, the CDR3 spans 15 amino acids. CDR3 DNA is the only sequence kept; it has 45 bases, read in frame from the first base. Relative to germline, V is 5 bases shorter and J is 2 bases shorter, with 16 bases between their ends. Library preparation was by the immunoSEQ multiplex PCR assay. The source is immuneACCESS, and TCRdb retained only in-frame sequences with V and J called. Part of the clones is not carried over; for the studies checked, unresolved V genes explain less than half of this, and the remainder is unexplained. This sample holds 150,000 to 200,000 clones; approximately 96% were observed only once. The top ten constitute 8.5% of the sample.

This clone was picked up one time. Its specific antigen is unknown. No quality values exist for individual bases; no much larger clone is one base distant. The chain uses TRBV27 and TRBJ2-7, with the D gene call left open. The receptor was derived from a woman in her thirties or forties in good health. Sequencing was done on a sample of blood. Read as DNA, the sequence is TGTGCCAGCAGTCTAAAGGTGGAATCAACCTACGAGCAGTACTTC. Its protein is CASSLKVESTYEQYF.